The 8 T cell receptor beta chains listed next were all sequenced from one sample in a study of cytomegalovirus exposure and HLA in healthy donors (dated by TCRdb to about 2017). Library preparation was by the immunoSEQ multiplex PCR assay. The multiplex PCR relied on a mix of 60 forward primers for TCR Vbeta segments and 13 reverse primers for TCR Jbeta segments. TCRdb's version of the immuneACCESS table is confined to in-frame rearrangements and falls short of the full clone set. An unresolved V gene accounts for under half of the shortfall where checked; the remainder is of unknown origin. A total of more than 130,000 clones appear in this sample, roughly 76% of them only once. Of the sample, under 4.5% falls within the top ten clones. Material for sequencing was PBMCs. The receptors shown here come from a man aged 18 to 29 in good health and CMV-seronegative.

The chain employs TRBV11-2 and TRBJ1-4; weak D call: TRBD1 (6 bases). The germline V gene has CDR1 SGHAT and CDR2 FQNNGV. The CDR3 covers 14 residues. V was cut by 0 bases and J by 5 bases, with 7 bases left in between. The CDR3 here is CASSLDRGNEKLFF. DNA of the CDR3: TGTGCCAGCAGCTTAGACAGGGGAAATGAAAAACTGTTTTTT. The full variable domain, its missing parts supplied by reference TRBV11-2 and TRBJ1-4, is EAGVAQSPRYKIIEKRQSVAFWCNPISGHATLYWYQQILGQGPKLLIQFQNNGVVDDSQLPKDRFSAERLKGVDSTLKIQPAKLEDSAVYLCASSLDRGNEKLFFGSGTQLSVL.

The gene calls are TRBV5-6 and TRBJ2-3; 9 bases line up with TRBD1. The germline V gene has CDR1 SGHDT and CDR2 YYEEEE. This CDR3 region has 16 residues. V gave up 4 bases and J gave up 2 bases; unmatched junction bases: 8. The CDR3 coding sequence is TGTGCCAGCAGCCGGCAGGGACAGGGAGCCACAGATACGCAGTATTTT. Its translation is CASSRQGQGATDTQYF.

The chain is built from TRBV5-1 and TRBJ2-7, with D possibly TRBD1 on 5 matching bases. The CDR3 is 14 amino acids. CDR1 and CDR2 from the germline V gene are SGHRS and YFSETQ. V dropped 0 bases and J dropped 3 bases, with 10 bases sitting between them. The CDR3 is CASSLGQLIYEQYF. The CDR3 nucleotides are TGCGCCAGCAGCTTGGGACAGCTAATCTACGAGCAGTACTTC.

In its sample, this clone was seen a few times. The V and J genes are TRBV28 and TRBJ2-6; TRBD2 might be the D (6 bases). The V end lost 3 bases, the J end lost 2 bases, and 11 bases lay between the germline ends. CDR3 length equals 16 residues. CDR1 is MDHEN, CDR2 SYDVKM, per germline. CDR3 nucleotides: TGTGCCAGCAGTTTCGGAGGGTCTGCTGGGGCCAACGTCCTGACTTTC. It encodes CASSFGGSAGANVLTF.

The chain is built from TRBV6-1 and TRBJ1-5; TRBD1 is a possible D gene (6 bases). V was pared by 6 bases and J by 7 bases, with 13 bases between. The CDR3 runs 13 residues. Germline lookup yields CDR1 MNHNS and CDR2 SASEGT. The CDR3 DNA sequence: TGTGCCAGCAGAAAACAGGGAGAGCAGCCCCAGCATTTT. Amino acids: CASRKQGEQPQHF.

The rearrangement joins TRBV5-6 to TRBJ2-3; TRBD2 matches at 8 bases. The CDR3 loop spans 17 amino acids. Trimming took 2 bases from V and 0 from J; bases not matched to a gene: 8. Germline values: CDR1 SGHDT, CDR2 YYEEEE. The CDR3 DNA reads as TGTGCCAGCAGCTTAAGGCGGGGGGCTACTAGCACAGATACGCAGTATTTT. The encoded protein is CASSLRRGATSTDTQYF. The entire variable domain, with the rest obtained from reference TRBV5-6 and TRBJ2-3, is as follows: DAGVTQSPTHLIKTRGQQVTLRCSPKSGHDTVSWYQQALGQGPQFIFQYYEEEERQRGNFPDRFSGHQFPNYSSELNVNALLLGDSALYLCASSLRRGATSTDTQYFGPGTRLTVL.

This clone was picked up one time. V and J are TRBV7-6 and TRBJ2-7, with no clear D. With 5 bases removed from V and 2 bases from J, the gap between germline ends came to 13 bases. The V gene's germline CDR1 is SGHVS and CDR2 FNYEAQ. The CDR3 has 14 residues. DNA of the CDR3: TGTGCCAGCAGCCCCAAAACGGTAACCTACGAGCAGTACTTC. Amino acids: CASSPKTVTYEQYF.

This chain links TRBV28 with TRBJ2-7, with D uncertain. The CDR3 spans 14 residues. V lost 3 bases, J lost 0 bases, and 9 bases lay in between. Per the germline V gene, CDR1 is MDHEN and CDR2 is SYDVKM. The chain's CDR3 is CASSFGAYSYEQYF. The DNA of the CDR3 is TGTGCCAGCAGTTTCGGTGCATACTCCTACGAGCAGTACTTC.